This entry features one TCR beta chain sequence. Germline CDR1 and CDR2: LGHNA and YNFKEQ. The CDR3 is 14 residues long. The V and J ends lost 0 bases and 5 bases respectively, with 10 bases between them. This entry belongs to a study of CD8 T cells in Susac syndrome. Looking at the study overall: Sequencing included Susac syndrome patients, roughly six of them with active disease and roughly eight in remission.

CD8+ and CD4+ T cells were negatively isolated; TEMRA cells were FACS-enriched. Random hexamers were used to reverse transcribe the RNA input (about 0.5 to 1 ug). immunoSEQ multiplex PCR amplified TCR beta CDR3 across 54 Vbeta, 13 Jbeta. TCRdb ran MiXCR on the immunoSEQ multiplex PCR reads and lists one entry per CDR3 protein. The table records 110,000 to 150,000 distinct CDR3 sequences, approximately 96% of them present only once. The sequenced sample was CD4+ T cells from PBMCs. The clonotype originates from a human donor with Susac syndrome. The rearrangement uses TRBV4-2 and TRBJ1-2; D unclear. CDR3 DNA sequence: TGTGCCAGCAGCCAAGATCTTACGGGTTATGGCTACACCTTC. Encoded protein: CASSQDLTGYGYTF.